There are a few counts of the clone carrying this TCR beta chain. Its antigen is currently unknown. The CDR3 covers 16 residues. Germline trimming cut 4 bases from V and 5 bases from J; bases unmatched to any gene: 10. Germline V lookup: CDR1 LGHDT, CDR2 YNNKEL (reference sequence). The record originates from a study of T-cell reconstitution after alpha-beta-depleted transplantation in children. Unique molecular identifiers tagged the TCRbeta library. TCRdb reprocessed the PCR reads via MiXCR and lists one record per CDR3 protein. The table includes around 200,000 distinct CDR3 sequences, roughly 8.1% detected once. Points from the study as a whole: It was reported that alpha-beta T cells came from several hundred expanded graft clones (about two months after transplant). There were some patients whose high TCRbeta diversity at day 60 came from surviving recipient T cells and thymic progenitors. Fresh T-cell production supplied most of the T-cell counts and diversity seen one year after transplant.

The rearrangement joins TRBV3-1 to TRBJ2-3, with TRBD2 matching over 9 bases. The receptor was derived from a male patient aged 2 to 9 who had a stem cell transplant for acute myeloid leukemia, so the T cells may come from the graft donor. The input for sequencing was PBMCs, mostly from graft donor cells, taken 360 days after TCRalphabeta/CD19-depleted stem cell transplant. This CDR3 reads CASSPSLAGSKDTQYF. CDR3 nucleotide sequence: TGTGCCAGCAGCCCCTCTCTAGCGGGGTCGAAAGATACGCAGTATTTT.